These 32 T cell receptor beta chains originate from one sample sequenced in a study of Graves' ophthalmopathy and Graves' hyperthyroidism. RNA transcripts provided the template for amplifying TCR beta CDR3 regions. First-round RT-PCR with HTBI primers preceded a second-round multiplex PCR. One entry per CDR3 protein results from TCRdb running MiXCR on the multiplex PCR reads. The sample consists of around 1.1 million distinct CDR3 sequences, roughly two fifths of them appearing once. The sequenced material came from peripheral blood or thyroid tissue (not recorded which). These TCRs come from an adult man with Graves' hyperthyroidism.

This clonotype showed up just a few times. This chain links TRBV13 with TRBJ2-5, with D uncertain. Germline V gene data show CDR1 as PRHDT and CDR2 as FYEKMQ (reference sequence). This CDR3 contains 14 residues. Trimming left V 2 bases short and J 0 bases short, with 7 bases between. In DNA, the CDR3 is TGTGCCAGCAGCTTACGGGTGTACCAAGAGACCCAGTACTTC. Translated: CASSLRVYQETQYF.

This clonotype was seen repeatedly, ten times or more. The genes are TRBV9 and TRBJ1-2, with 8 nucleotides matching TRBD1. J lost 4 bases, V lost 3 bases, and 5 bases had no gene match. Per germline, CDR1 SGDLS and CDR2 YYNGEE. The CDR3 has 14 residues. The CDR3 reads CASSAGQGPYGYTF. The CDR3 DNA reads TGTGCCAGCAGCGCCGGACAGGGTCCCTATGGCTACACCTTC. Full variable domain (remainder filled in from reference TRBV9 and TRBJ1-2): DSGVTQTPKHLITATGQRVTLRCSPRSGDLSVYWYQQSLDQGLQFLIQYYNGEERAKGNILERFSAQQFPDLHSELNLSSLELGDSALYFCASSAGQGPYGYTFGSGTRLTVV.

The rearrangement links TRBV19 to TRBJ1-1; unclear D gene. This CDR3 has 17 amino acids. Germline V gene sequence: CDR1 LNHDA, CDR2 SQIVND (reference sequence). The ends were cut back, 3 bases at V and 0 bases at J, with 17 bases in the middle. CDR3 bases: TGTGCCAGTAGTATTCAGGTGTCGCGAAGCATGAACACTGAAGCTTTCTTT. Protein product: CASSIQVSRSMNTEAFF.

The rearrangement joins TRBV20-1 to TRBJ2-2; a possible D gene is TRBD2 (6 bases). Trimming removed 7 bases from V and 7 bases from J, with 10 bases in between. CDR1 and CDR2 (germline): DFQATT, SNEGSKA (reference sequence). This CDR3 has 11 residues. The CDR3 sequence is CSVSAGGELFF. DNA of the CDR3: TGCAGTGTGTCAGCGGGCGGGGAGCTGTTTTTT.

The chain couples TRBV24-1 to TRBJ2-5, with D perhaps matching TRBD1 or TRBD2 (5 bases each). The CDR3 is 14 amino acids. Germline loops: CDR1 KGHDR, CDR2 SFDVKD. Deletions cut 5 bases from V and 4 bases from J, with 13 bases between. The CDR3 region has the DNA TGTGCCACCAGTGCCCCCGGGGCAGGAGAGACCCAGTACTTC. Its protein is CATSAPGAGETQYF.

In regard to this clonotype: A read error is possible here, since a much larger clone lies one base away. The V gene is TRBV2, the J gene TRBJ1-5, with D unresolved. Trimming removed 4 bases at V and 1 base at J, with 11 bases between. The germline CDR1 and CDR2 sequences are SNHLY and FYNNEI. The CDR3 is 15 residues long. CDR3 sequence reads: CASSGNWRSNQPQHF. As DNA, the CDR3 is TGTGCCAGCAGTGGAAATTGGAGGAGCAATCAGCCCCAGCATTTT.

This clonotype was counted at least ten times. The J gene is TRBJ1-5, the V gene TRBV5-6, with D hard to call. The CDR3 covers 15 residues. Germline V gene lookup returns CDR1 SGHDT and CDR2 YYEEEE. V dropped 3 bases and J dropped 5 bases, with 15 bases sitting between them. This chain's CDR3 is CASSSTWGGDQPQHF. CDR3 bases: TGTGCCAGCAGCTCAACTTGGGGTGGGGATCAGCCCCAGCATTTT.

This clonotype was recorded many times. CDR3 in DNA: TGCAGCGGGGGAGGGAAGGGGGGAGAGACCCAGTACTTC. The encoded protein is CSGGGKGGETQYF. The gene calls are TRBV29-1 and TRBJ2-5; maybe TRBD2 (7 bases). The CDR3 length is 13 residues. Trimming shortened V by 7 bases and J by 4 bases, and 16 bases separated the two germline ends. Germline V gives CDR1 SQVTM, CDR2 ANQGSEA.

The table lists this clonotype with a few counts. A much larger clone differs by one base, so this may be a read error. V and J are TRBV12-3 or TRBV12-4 and TRBJ2-7; TRBD2 aligns across 7 bases. V lost 5 bases and J lost 5; bases outside the gene matches: 12. The CDR3 runs 15 residues. CDR3 sequence (DNA): TGTGCCAGCAGTGAGGCTGGGGGGGTTCAGGACGAGCAGTACTTC. Its translation: CASSEAGGVQDEQYF.

This clonotype was counted ten times or more. The genes are TRBV7-2 and TRBJ2-5; D uncertain. The CDR3 consists of 12 residues. Trimming took 5 bases from V and 1 from J, leaving 5 bases between them. CDR1 SGHTA and CDR2 FQGNSA come from the germline V gene. For the CDR3, the DNA is TGTGCCAGCAGCCGACCCCAAGAGACCCAGTACTTC. It encodes CASSRPQETQYF. The full variable domain, with the rest looked up from reference TRBV7-2 and TRBJ2-5, is GAGVSQSPSNKVTEKGKDVELRCDPISGHTALYWYRQSLGQGLEFLIYFQGNSAPDKSGLPSDRFSAERTGGSVSTLTIQRTQQEDSAVYLCASSRPQETQYFGPGTRLLVL.

On this clonotype itself: This may stem from a read error, because a much larger clone lies one nucleotide away. The gene calls are TRBV11-2 and TRBJ2-5, with 10 bases lining up with TRBD2. The germline CDR1 and CDR2 sequences are SGHAT and FQNNGV. The length of the CDR3 is 14 residues. This CDR3 is CAGSLTSGKETQYF. The CDR3 DNA reads TGTGCCGGCAGCTTAACTAGCGGGAAAGAGACCCAGTACTTC.

This clonotype was counted only a few times. The genes are TRBV6-1 and TRBJ2-7; 8 nucleotides agree with TRBD1. This CDR3 has 15 residues. The junction had 6 bases not matched to a gene; V was cut back by 1 base and J by 4 bases. CDR1 and CDR2 (germline): MNHNS, SASEGT. The DNA for the CDR3 is TGTGCCAGCAGTGAAGGGACAGGGCACGGATACGAGCAGTACTTC. Its translation is CASSEGTGHGYEQYF.

Note on this clonotype: Since a much larger clone is just one base distant, this may be a read error. The chain links TRBV7-2 to TRBJ2-7; 12 bases map to TRBD2. Per the germline V gene, CDR1 is SGHTA and CDR2 is FQGNSA. This CDR3 has 16 amino acids. Written as DNA, the CDR3 is TGTGCCAGCAGCTTAAGACTAGCGGGGGAGAACTACGAGCAGCACTTC. Amino acid sequence: CASSLRLAGENYEQHF.

In this sample, this clonotype turned up many times. The chain joins TRBV4-1 to TRBJ2-7; no definite D call. Per germline, CDR1 MGHRA and CDR2 YSYEKL. V gave up 0 bases and J gave up 1 base, with 13 bases separating them. The CDR3 length is 16 residues. The CDR3 DNA reads as TGCGCCAGCAGCCAAGATACGTCACAGCCTTCCTACGAGCAGTACTTC. It translates to CASSQDTSQPSYEQYF.

The rearrangement joins TRBV7-2 to TRBJ2-3, with 7 nucleotides matching TRBD2. V shed 4 bases, J shed 1 base, and the junction held 8 bases outside the gene matches. There are 16 residues in the CDR3. In germline, CDR1 is SGHTA, CDR2 FQGNSA. CDR3 in DNA: TGTGCCAGCAGCTGGTGGGAGGCGGGGGGCACAGATACGCAGTATTTT. It encodes CASSWWEAGGTDTQYF.

In its sample, this clonotype was seen a few times. The V and J genes are TRBV4-1 and TRBJ1-2; the D gene is possibly TRBD1 (5 bases). The CDR3 length is 15 residues. V lost 1 base and J lost 0, with 9 bases in between. Germline assignment: CDR1 MGHRA and CDR2 YSYEKL. The CDR3 region has the DNA TGCGCCAGCAGCCAAGGGGGGGGAGCTAACTATGGCTACACCTTC. This translates into CASSQGGGANYGYTF.

This clonotype was counted many times. This chain connects TRBV12-3 or TRBV12-4 to TRBJ1-3; D is unresolved. V was pared by 7 bases and J by 4 bases, with 17 bases between. CDR3 length equals 15 residues. CDR3 DNA: TGTGCCAGCATCACTGGACGGTCGGGCGGAAACACCATATATTTT. Translating gives CASITGRSGGNTIYF.

This clonotype has a count of ten or more. This chain links TRBV30 with TRBJ2-5; no clear D. V gave up 3 bases and J gave up 5 bases, with 7 bases separating them. CDR1 is GTSNPN and CDR2 is SVGIG in the germline V gene (reference sequence). The CDR3 length is 11 residues. CDR3 region: CAWSVMETQYF. CDR3 DNA: TGTGCCTGGAGCGTGATGGAGACCCAGTACTTC.

This clonotype was found a few times. The J gene is TRBJ2-2, the V gene TRBV19; a weak D match, TRBD1 (5 bases). From germline, CDR1 is LNHDA and CDR2 SQIVND (reference sequence). V was pared by 3 bases and J by 6 bases, with 17 bases between. The CDR3 runs 16 residues. The CDR3 DNA is TGTGCCAGTAGTATCGGCAGGGCGGCCCTCGCCGGGGAGCTGTTTTTT. Translating gives CASSIGRAALAGELFF.

This clonotype has at least ten counts. CDR3 amino acids: CSVTGQNSNQPQHF. Written as DNA, the CDR3 is TGCAGCGTTACAGGGCAGAATAGCAATCAGCCCCAGCATTTT. The chain employs TRBV29-1 and TRBJ1-5, with D maybe TRBD1 (6 bases). Trimming stripped 5 bases from V and 0 bases from J, with 11 bases between. The V gene's germline CDR1 is SQVTM and CDR2 ANQGSEA. The CDR3 runs to 14 residues.

The rearrangement joins TRBV25-1 to TRBJ2-7, with D perhaps TRBD2 (6 bases). Trimming stripped 1 base from V and 6 bases from J, with 22 bases between. This CDR3 comprises 17 residues. Germline assignment: CDR1 MGHDK and CDR2 SYGVNS. CDR3 residues: CASSESSWAHGSSEQYF. DNA of the CDR3: TGTGCCAGCAGTGAATCAAGCTGGGCTCACGGGAGTAGCGAGCAGTACTTC.

This clonotype was detected many times. The V gene is TRBV19, the J gene TRBJ1-4; possible D gene TRBD1, 5 bases. Trimming removed 7 bases from V and 8 bases from J, with 14 bases in between. The CDR3 totals 13 residues. Germline CDR1 reads LNHDA; CDR2 reads SQIVND (reference sequence). The CDR3 is CASTSGFQEKLFF. The DNA for the CDR3 is TGTGCCAGTACATCAGGGTTTCAGGAAAAACTGTTTTTT.

About this clonotype itself: A junction end diverges from the germline sequence, so it may reflect a read error. The rearrangement links TRBV5-1 to TRBJ2-7; 9 nucleotides line up with TRBD1. The length of the CDR3 is 15 residues. CDR1 is SGHRS, CDR2 YFSETQ, per germline. CDR3 protein: CASSGRRTGVHEQYF. CDR3 nucleotide sequence: TGTGCCAGCAGCGGCCGTCGGACAGGGGTCCACGAGCAGTACTTC.

This clonotype was recorded once. CDR3 region: CASSFYRDRDQETQYF. DNA for the CDR3: TGTGCCAGCAGTTTTTATAGGGACAGGGACCAAGAGACCCAGTACTTC. The V call is TRBV12-3 or TRBV12-4, the J call TRBJ2-5, with 9 bases matching TRBD1. Trimming removed 3 bases from V and 0 bases from J; junction bases left unmatched: 5. The length of the CDR3 is 16 residues.

This clonotype has more than one count but fewer than ten. This chain uses TRBV28 with TRBJ2-7; D call uncertain. Trimming removed 3 bases from V and 3 bases from J, with 9 bases in between. In germline, CDR1 is MDHEN, CDR2 SYDVKM. The CDR3 consists of 13 residues. CDR3 in DNA: TGTGCCAGCAGTTTTACACAGTACTACGAGCAGTACTTC. Amino acids: CASSFTQYYEQYF.

This chain uses TRBV7-6 with TRBJ2-6, with D possibly being TRBD1 (6 bases). Trimming removed 5 bases at V and 18 bases at J, with 8 bases between. The V gene's germline CDR1 is SGHVS and CDR2 FNYEAQ. The CDR3 runs 9 residues. The DNA for the CDR3 is TGTGCCAGCAGCGGGGGACAGACTTTC. This codes for CASSGGQTF.

V and J are TRBV6-2 or TRBV6-3 and TRBJ1-1; TRBD1 agrees at 8 bases. The germline V gene encodes CDR1 MNHEY and CDR2 SVGEGT. The CDR3 contains 14 residues. Trimming removed 7 bases from V and 5 bases from J; junction bases left unmatched: 9. In nucleotides, the CDR3 is TGTGCCAGCAAGGACAGGGCGATCTTAACTGAAGCTTTCTTT. It codes for CASKDRAILTEAFF.

Details on this clonotype: Its ends do not fully match the called genes, so a read error is possible. This chain connects TRBV7-8 to TRBJ1-3, with D perhaps matching TRBD1 (5 bases). CDR1 and CDR2 (germline): SGHVS, FQNEAQ. This CDR3 comprises 17 residues. The chain's CDR3 is CASSQDPPGTAGPTIYF. CDR3 coding DNA: TGCGCCAGCAGCCAAGATCCACCTGGGACTGCGGGCCCCACCATATATTTT.

V gene TRBV29-1 combines with J gene TRBJ1-1; no clear D gene. The length of the CDR3 is 13 residues. Trimming removed 5 bases at V and 6 bases at J, with 16 bases between. The germline V gene has CDR1 SQVTM and CDR2 ANQGSEA. DNA of the CDR3: TGCAGCGTTAGGGCTGCGGATGGCTCTGAAGCTTTCTTT. This encodes CSVRAADGSEAFF. Using reference TRBV29-1 and TRBJ1-1 for the parts outside the CDR3, the full variable domain is SAVISQKPSRDICQRGTSLTIQCQVDSQVTMMFWYRQQPGQSLTLIATANQGSEATYESGFVIDKFPISRPNLTFSTLTVSNMSPEDSSIYLCSVRAADGSEAFFGQGTRLTVV.

This clonotype has only a few counts. The genes are TRBV29-1 and TRBJ1-2, with D unresolved. The CDR3 has 11 amino acids. Per the germline V gene, CDR1 is SQVTM and CDR2 is ANQGSEA. V was pared by 7 bases and J by 6 bases, with 12 bases between. The CDR3 loop is CSAENLDGYTF. CDR3 nucleotide sequence: TGCAGCGCCGAGAACCTAGATGGCTACACCTTC.

The chain combines TRBV15 with TRBJ1-4, with D possibly TRBD1 on 6 matching bases. Germline lookup yields CDR1 LNHNV and CDR2 YYDKDF (reference sequence). This CDR3 region has 14 residues. Trimming took off 5 bases at V and 5 bases at J, with 12 bases between the two ends. This CDR3 is CATSRRQENEKLFF. The CDR3 DNA reads as TGTGCCACCAGCCGCAGACAGGAAAATGAAAAACTGTTTTTT.

At least ten counts were recorded for this clonotype. The rearrangement links TRBV6-5 to TRBJ1-6, with D possibly TRBD1 on 6 matching bases. Looked up from germline, CDR1 is MNHEY and CDR2 is SVGAGI. Trimming shortened V by 0 bases and J by 9 bases, and 12 bases separated the two germline ends. This CDR3 has 15 residues. The CDR3 is CASSYSRAGVSPLHF. CDR3 DNA sequence: TGTGCCAGCAGTTACTCGAGGGCAGGGGTTTCACCCCTCCACTTT.